This T cell receptor beta chain originates from a study of cytomegalovirus exposure and HLA in healthy donors. Study summary: An analysis done earlier identified about 100 million unique TCR beta sequences from 150 million to 200 million T cells. Whole-study findings and limits: What was likely a sequencing artifact was a cluster of highly shared sequence variants. It has been reported that TCR beta sequences accurately predicted the HLA-A and HLA-B alleles of most subjects. Fewer N-insertions (relative to the 666-donor mean) were reportedly seen in an Asian-associated ancestry cluster in a later analysis.

This clone was picked up a small number of times. Its matching antigen is unknown. Researchers ran the PCR with 60 Vbeta and 13 Jbeta primers. TCRdb's copy holds only in-frame clones and misses some; the assay was immunoSEQ multiplex PCR. The sample includes around 110,000 clones, 77% of them seen just once. The CDR3 totals 11 residues. Germline V gives CDR1 GTSNPN, CDR2 SVGIG (reference sequence). Trimming at V came to 8 bases and at J to 5 bases, leaving 3 bases not matched to a gene. The chain has TRBV30 and TRBJ2-5, with 9 bases fitting TRBD2. The sample comprised PBMCs. This receptor was obtained from a male donor in good health and CMV-seronegative. The CDR3 here is CALAGGETQYF. Here the CDR3 DNA reads TGTGCCCTCGCGGGGGGGGAGACCCAGTACTTC.